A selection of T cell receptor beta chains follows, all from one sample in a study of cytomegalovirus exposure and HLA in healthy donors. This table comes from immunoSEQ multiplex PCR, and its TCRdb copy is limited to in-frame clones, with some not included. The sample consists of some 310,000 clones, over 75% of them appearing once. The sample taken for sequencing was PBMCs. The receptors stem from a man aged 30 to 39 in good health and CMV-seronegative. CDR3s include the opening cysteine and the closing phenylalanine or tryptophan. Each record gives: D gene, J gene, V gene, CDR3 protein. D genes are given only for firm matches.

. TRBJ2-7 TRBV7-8 CASSRSEATYEQYF
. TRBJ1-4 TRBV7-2 CASSGASEKLFF
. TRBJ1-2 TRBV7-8 CASSLKGGKGYTF
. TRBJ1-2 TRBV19 CASSIDIDSNYGYTF
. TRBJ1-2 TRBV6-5 CASSYAGLKNGYTF
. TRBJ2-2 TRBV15 CATSEEPTLELFF
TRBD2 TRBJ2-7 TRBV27 CASSLLGASGTYEQYF
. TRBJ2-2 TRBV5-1 CASSRSPAADTGELFF
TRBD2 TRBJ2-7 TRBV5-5 CASSLELAIYEQYF
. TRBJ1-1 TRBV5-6 CASSLVGATEAFF
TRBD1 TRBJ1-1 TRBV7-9 CASSPDRTGGRNTEAFF
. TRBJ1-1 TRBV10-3 CAISEDSQNTEAFF
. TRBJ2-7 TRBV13 CASSLDRAYEQYF
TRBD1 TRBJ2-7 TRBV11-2 CASNPDREDYEQYF
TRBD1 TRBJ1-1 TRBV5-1 CASSLRGGRGLDGAFF
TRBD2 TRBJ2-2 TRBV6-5 CASGRAIPTGELFF